Detailed here is one TCR beta chain. V lost 4 bases to trimming and J lost 0 bases, with 10 bases between them. Germline CDR1 and CDR2: MNHEY and SVGEGT. This CDR3 spans 15 amino acids. This specimen belongs to a study of identical twins. cDNA carried unique molecular identifiers, and a universal primer site was added by template switching. TCRdb processed the 5' RACE reads anew with MiXCR; each CDR3 protein has one entry. The profile covers a few hundred thousand distinct CDR3 sequences, with about 11% appearing a single time and over 8% taken by the ten largest. J is TRBJ1-5 and V is TRBV6-2 or TRBV6-3; D remains unclear. The source is a man aged 50 to 59 in good health. Source material: memory T cells sorted from blood. In nucleotides, the CDR3 is TGTGCCAGCAGTTCCGCAATCAATAGCAATCAGCCCCAGCATTTT. Encoded protein: CASSSAINSNQPQHF.